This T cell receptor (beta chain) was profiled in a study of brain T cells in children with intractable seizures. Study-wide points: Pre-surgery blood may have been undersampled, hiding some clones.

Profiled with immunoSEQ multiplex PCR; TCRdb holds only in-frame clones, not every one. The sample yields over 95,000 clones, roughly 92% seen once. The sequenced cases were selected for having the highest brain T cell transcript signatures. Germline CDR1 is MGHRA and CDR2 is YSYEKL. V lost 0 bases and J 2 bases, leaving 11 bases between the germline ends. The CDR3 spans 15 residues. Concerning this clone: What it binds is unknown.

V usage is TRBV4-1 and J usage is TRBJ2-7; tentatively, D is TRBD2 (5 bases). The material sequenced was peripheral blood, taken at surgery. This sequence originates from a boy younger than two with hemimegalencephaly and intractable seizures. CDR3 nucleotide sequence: TGCGCCAGCAGCCAAGATCCCGTACTAGCCTACGAGCAGTACTTC. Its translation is CASSQDPVLAYEQYF.